The T cell receptor beta chain under discussion was sequenced for a study of T-cell reconstitution after alpha-beta-depleted transplantation in children. TCRbeta library preparation incorporated unique molecular identifiers. MiXCR, applied by TCRdb to the PCR reads, yields one record per CDR3 protein. This sample carries around 600,000 distinct CDR3 sequences, roughly 17% of them seen once, and the ten largest clones take about 1.1%. Germline V gene lookup returns CDR1 LGHNA and CDR2 YSLEER. The CDR3 sequence is 18 residues long. Trimming took 1 base from V and 4 from J; bases not matched to a gene: 16.

The sample was PBMCs from the stem cell graft donor, taken from the stem cell graft. This TCR was sampled from a human donor who donated a stem cell graft to a child with acute myeloid leukemia. The chain combines TRBV4-3 with TRBJ2-7; 7 nucleotides agree with TRBD1. The CDR3 region has the DNA TGCGCCAGCAGCCAAGGGGTCTTTGTACGAGACAGGGTTTACGAGCAGTACTTC. Residues: CASSQGVFVRDRVYEQYF.